Below, 22 T cell receptor beta chains from the same sample are listed, as sequenced in a study of cytomegalovirus exposure and HLA in healthy donors. PCR was performed using 60 Vbeta and 13 Jbeta primers. Clones were read by immunoSEQ multiplex PCR, and TCRdb kept only the in-frame ones, dropping some. Of 100,000 to 150,000 clones in the sample, roughly 77% were seen once. Sequenced: PBMCs. These receptors all stem from a man in his late teens or twenties in good health and CMV-seronegative.

This rearrangement joins TRBV7-2 to TRBJ2-1; 7 positions agree with TRBD2. The CDR3 is made up of 13 amino acids. Germline CDR1 and CDR2: SGHTA and FQGNSA. V trimming: 5 bases; J trimming: 9 bases; junction bases outside the gene matches: 7. CDR3 DNA sequence: TGTGCCAGCAGCCCACGGGGGGTGGGTGAGCAGTTCTTC. Its protein product is CASSPRGVGEQFF.

J is TRBJ1-6 and V is TRBV18; 10 positions agree with TRBD1. The germline CDR1 and CDR2 sequences are KGHSH and LQKENI. Losses at the gene ends were 1 base for V and 6 bases for J; bases not matched to a gene: 0. This CDR3 comprises 15 residues. CDR3 region: CASSPRDRGNSPLHF. The CDR3 coding sequence is TGTGCCAGCTCACCACGGGACAGGGGTAATTCACCCCTCCACTTT.

The chain has TRBV7-9 and TRBJ2-1, with 7 nucleotides matching TRBD2. Germline loops: CDR1 SEHNR, CDR2 FQNEAQ (reference sequence). The CDR3 runs 16 residues. J was trimmed by 6 bases and V by 0 bases; bases with no gene match: 8. In nucleotides, the CDR3 is TGTGCCAGCAGCTTAGCACGTCTAGCGGTGACCAATGAGCAGTTCTTC. This gives the protein CASSLARLAVTNEQFF.

The chain recombines TRBV11-3 with TRBJ1-6; D remains unclear. Germline V gives CDR1 SGHNT, CDR2 YENEEA. The CDR3 length is 14 residues. Trimming shortened V by 6 bases and J by 8 bases, and 14 bases separated the two germline ends. The CDR3 loop reads CASSSGLRDSPLHF. The CDR3 DNA sequence: TGTGCCAGCAGTTCGGGGTTAAGGGATTCACCCCTCCACTTT. The full variable domain, rest sourced from reference TRBV11-3 and TRBJ1-6, is EAGVVQSPRYKIIEKKQPVAFWCNPISGHNTLYWYLQNLGQGPELLIRYENEEAVDDSQLPKDRFSAERLKGVDSTLKIQPAELGDSAVYLCASSSGLRDSPLHFGNGTRLTVT.

The V and J genes are TRBV5-3 and TRBJ1-6; 9 nucleotides line up with TRBD1. TRBV5-3 is treated as an ORF (open reading frame) with a function not yet certain. The CDR3 is 15 residues long. J gave up 7 bases and V 0 bases, and 2 bases lay outside the gene matches. The CDR3 sequence: CARSLDGTGNSPLHF. The CDR3 coding sequence is TGTGCCAGAAGCTTGGACGGGACAGGGAATTCACCCCTCCACTTT.

The chain is built from TRBV5-5 and TRBJ1-2; D is uncertain. CDR1 is SGHKS and CDR2 is YYEKEE in the germline V gene (reference sequence). The CDR3 runs 13 residues. Trimming stripped 2 bases from V and 0 bases from J, with 5 bases between. CDR3 in DNA: TGTGCCAGCAGCTTTAGAGCTAACTATGGCTACACCTTC. Protein product: CASSFRANYGYTF.

The chain joins TRBV7-3 to TRBJ1-1; tentatively, D is TRBD1 (6 bases). CDR1 is SGHTA, CDR2 FQGTGA, per germline. CDR3 length equals 15 residues. The V gene lost 5 bases and the J gene lost 1 base, with 14 bases spanning the gap. The CDR3: CASSPKGGGNTEAFF. The CDR3 DNA reads TGTGCCAGCAGCCCAAAAGGGGGGGGGAACACTGAAGCTTTCTTT.

The rearrangement uses TRBV5-4 and TRBJ1-2, with 7 nucleotides matching TRBD1. V lost 0 bases and J lost 4; bases outside the gene matches: 6. This CDR3 has 15 amino acids. The germline V gene encodes CDR1 SGHNT and CDR2 YYREEE (reference sequence). The CDR3 region has the DNA TGTGCCAGCAGCTTGGGGGAGACAGGGTCCTATGGCTACACCTTC. This codes for CASSLGETGSYGYTF.

The J gene is TRBJ2-7, the V gene TRBV11-1, with D uncertain. The CDR3 runs 14 residues. V was pared by 5 bases and J by 4 bases, with 15 bases between. The germline gives CDR1 SGHAT, CDR2 FQDESV (reference sequence). The DNA of the CDR3 is TGTGCCAGCAGCGTCCGTGGGCAGGCTTACGAGCAGTACTTC. This sequence encodes CASSVRGQAYEQYF.

This clone was seen more than once but under ten times. The CDR3 loop is CASSLGDSSNQPQHF. DNA for the CDR3: TGTGCCAGCAGTCTAGGGGACAGTAGCAATCAGCCCCAGCATTTT. The rearrangement links TRBV2 to TRBJ1-5; TRBD1 aligns across 7 bases. Per germline, CDR1 SNHLY and CDR2 FYNNEI. The CDR3 is 15 amino acids. V was clipped by 5 bases and J by 0 bases; unmatched bases: 4.

In regard to this clone: The junction does not match germline at one end; this may be a read error. The chain uses TRBV7-9 and TRBJ1-3; D is possibly TRBD1 (6 bases). There are 12 residues in the CDR3. The germline V gene encodes CDR1 SEHNR and CDR2 FQNEAQ (reference sequence). The CDR3 sequence is CSSSPQGYTIYF. The CDR3, as DNA: TGTTCCAGCAGCCCACAGGGTTACACCATATATTTT.

This chain joins TRBV5-1 and TRBJ1-1, with a weak D call TRBD1 (6 bases). Trimming left V 4 bases short and J 1 base short, with 11 bases between. Germline V lookup: CDR1 SGHRS, CDR2 YFSETQ. The CDR3 has 14 residues. The CDR3 sequence: CASSGRTANTEAFF. The CDR3 DNA follows: TGCGCCAGCAGCGGACGGACAGCGAACACTGAAGCTTTCTTT.

The chain combines TRBV2 with TRBJ1-5; tentatively, D is TRBD1 (6 bases). The CDR3 spans 15 residues. V was shortened by 6 bases and J by 7 bases, with 19 bases between the two germline ends. Looked up from germline, CDR1 is SNHLY and CDR2 is FYNNEI. In DNA form, the CDR3 reads TGTGCCAGCAGCGGCGACAGGTCACCAGGGCAGCCCCAGCATTTT. This gives the protein CASSGDRSPGQPQHF.

This clone appeared once. V usage is TRBV2 and J usage is TRBJ1-5; D perhaps matches TRBD1 (6 bases). The germline gives CDR1 SNHLY, CDR2 FYNNEI. V was cut by 3 bases and J by 4 bases, with 16 bases left in between. CDR3 length equals 16 residues. The CDR3 loop reads CASSERGARGNQPQHF. The CDR3 region has the DNA TGTGCCAGCAGTGAGCGGGGGGCTCGAGGGAATCAGCCCCAGCATTTT. Variable domain in full (rest from reference TRBV2 and TRBJ1-5): EPEVTQTPSHQVTQMGQEVILRCVPISNHLYFYWYRQILGQKVEFLVSFYNNEISEKSEIFDDQFSVERPDGSNFTLKIRSTKLEDSAMYFCASSERGARGNQPQHFGDGTRLSIL.

This clone was seen more than once but under ten times. The rearrangement links TRBV6-4 to TRBJ2-3; 11 bases are a match to TRBD2. After removal of 3 bases from V and 1 base from J, the junction contained 0 bases not matched to a gene. The CDR3 length is 15 residues. Per germline, CDR1 MRHNA and CDR2 SNTAGT. The CDR3 protein is CASSETSGGTDTQYF. The CDR3 DNA sequence: TGTGCCAGCAGTGAGACTAGCGGGGGCACAGATACGCAGTATTTT.

The chain employs TRBV19 and TRBJ2-6, with D unclear. This CDR3 has 15 residues. Germline V CDR1 and CDR2: LNHDA, SQIVND (reference sequence). With 2 bases removed from V and 0 bases from J, the gap between germline ends came to 5 bases. Here the CDR3 DNA reads TGTGCCAGTAGTATAATGAGCTCTGGGGCCAACGTCCTGACTTTC. Its protein product is CASSIMSSGANVLTF.

The chain is built from TRBV6-1 and TRBJ1-5; D unresolved. The germline V gene encodes CDR1 MNHNS and CDR2 SASEGT. The CDR3 is 16 amino acids. V was shortened by 1 base and J by 0 bases, with 10 bases between the two germline ends. CDR3 in amino acids: CASSEGLLLSNQPQHF. In DNA form, the CDR3 reads TGTGCCAGCAGTGAAGGCTTATTACTTAGCAATCAGCCCCAGCATTTT.

The chain carries TRBV6-6 and TRBJ2-1, with 12 bases matching TRBD1. J lost 5 bases, V lost 2 bases, and 4 bases had no gene match. CDR3 size: 16 residues. CDR1 MNHNY and CDR2 SVGAGI come from the germline V gene (reference sequence). CDR3 region: CASSYKWDRGHNEQFF. CDR3 nucleotides: TGTGCCAGCAGTTACAAATGGGACAGGGGGCACAATGAGCAGTTCTTC.

The chain has TRBV7-9 and TRBJ2-5, with TRBD1 matching over 10 bases. CDR1 and CDR2 from the germline V gene are SEHNR and FQNEAQ (reference sequence). This CDR3 spans 17 amino acids. The V segment lost 0 bases and the J segment 5 bases; nucleotides outside the gene matches: 9. CDR3 amino acids: CASSLAKGQGLSETQYF. DNA of the CDR3: TGTGCCAGCAGCTTAGCTAAGGGACAGGGGTTATCGGAGACCCAGTACTTC.

Here the CDR3 DNA reads TGTGCCAGCAGTGGAGGCAGAGGGACTGAAGCTTTCTTT. Translating it yields CASSGGRGTEAFF. V is TRBV6-1 and J is TRBJ1-1; D unresolved. The CDR3 spans 13 residues. V was trimmed by 4 bases and J by 5 bases, leaving 11 bases between them. Germline CDR1 MNHNS, CDR2 SASEGT.

The V call is TRBV6-5, the J call TRBJ1-2; TRBD1 matches at 10 bases. The CDR3 covers 15 residues. The germline V gene has CDR1 MNHEY and CDR2 SVGAGI. Trimming cost V 5 bases and J 6 bases; bases outside gene matches: 9. The CDR3 DNA is TGTGCCAGCAGTCCCGACAGGGGGCGGCCCAATGGCTACACCTTC. Protein: CASSPDRGRPNGYTF.

The V and J genes are TRBV5-8 and TRBJ2-6; D may be TRBD1 (6 bases). CDR3 length: 18 amino acids. The germline V and J ends were trimmed by 7 bases and 0 bases, with 20 bases remaining between them. Per germline, CDR1 SGHTS and CDR2 YDEGEE. The CDR3 bases are TGTGCCAGCCACCTCCCGGGACACGAATTCTCTGGGGCCAACGTCCTGACTTTC. Protein product: CASHLPGHEFSGANVLTF.